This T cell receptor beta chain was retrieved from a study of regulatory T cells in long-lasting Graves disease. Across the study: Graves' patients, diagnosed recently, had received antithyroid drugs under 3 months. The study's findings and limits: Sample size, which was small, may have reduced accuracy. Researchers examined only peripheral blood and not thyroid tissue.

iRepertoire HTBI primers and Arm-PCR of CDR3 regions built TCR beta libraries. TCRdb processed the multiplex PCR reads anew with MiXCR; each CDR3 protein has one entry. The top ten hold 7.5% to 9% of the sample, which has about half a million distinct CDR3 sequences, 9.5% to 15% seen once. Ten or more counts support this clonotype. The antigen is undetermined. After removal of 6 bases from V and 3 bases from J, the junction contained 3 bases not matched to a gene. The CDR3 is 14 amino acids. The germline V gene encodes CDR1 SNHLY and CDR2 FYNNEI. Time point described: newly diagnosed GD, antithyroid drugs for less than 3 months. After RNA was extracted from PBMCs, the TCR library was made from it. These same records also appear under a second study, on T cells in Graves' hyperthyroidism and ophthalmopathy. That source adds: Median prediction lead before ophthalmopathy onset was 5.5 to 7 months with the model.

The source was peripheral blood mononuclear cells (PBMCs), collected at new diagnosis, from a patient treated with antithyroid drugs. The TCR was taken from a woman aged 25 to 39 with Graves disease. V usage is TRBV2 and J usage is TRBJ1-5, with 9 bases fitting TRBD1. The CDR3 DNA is TGTGCCAGCAGACAGGGGGCAGACAATCAGCCCCAGCATTTT. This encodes CASRQGADNQPQHF.